This passage covers 15 T cell receptor beta chains from one sample sequenced in a study of cytomegalovirus exposure and HLA in healthy donors. The PCR had 60 Vbeta and 13 Jbeta primers. The method was immunoSEQ multiplex PCR; TCRdb's version includes in-frame clones alone and lacks a portion of them. The sample shows around 100,000 clones, roughly four fifths of them seen only once. The sequenced material came from PBMCs. Receptor source: a man in his forties in good health and CMV-seronegative.

A single count supports this clone. This chain joins TRBV5-1 and TRBJ1-1; D possibly corresponds to TRBD1 (6 bases). The germline gives CDR1 SGHRS, CDR2 YFSETQ. The germline V and J ends were trimmed by 4 bases and 2 bases, with 9 bases remaining between them. CDR3 length: 13 amino acids. Here the CDR3 reads CASSTQGNTEAFF. In DNA form, the CDR3 reads TGCGCCAGCAGCACACAGGGTAACACTGAAGCTTTCTTT.

This rearrangement joins TRBV12-5 to TRBJ1-2; D unclear. From germline, CDR1 is LGHNT and CDR2 FRNRAP. The CDR3 consists of 14 residues. V dropped 1 base and J dropped 5 bases, with 11 bases sitting between them. The CDR3 spells CASGLAVVSYGYTF. The CDR3 DNA reads TGTGCTAGTGGTTTGGCTGTTGTCTCGTATGGCTACACCTTC.

This chain uses TRBV19 with TRBJ2-1; a possible D gene is TRBD2 (5 bases). Trimming took 5 bases from V and 9 from J, leaving 17 bases between them. The CDR3 is 14 amino acids. Germline V gene lookup returns CDR1 LNHDA and CDR2 SQIVND (reference sequence). This CDR3 is CASSDDYLAGEQFF. DNA of the CDR3: TGTGCCAGTAGTGATGACTACCTAGCTGGTGAGCAGTTCTTC.

This clone has more than one count but fewer than ten. V usage is TRBV9 and J usage is TRBJ1-4; 10 bases agree with TRBD1. There are 13 residues in the CDR3. The trim removed 2 bases at V and 16 bases at J, leaving 8 bases unmatched. CDR1 and CDR2 from the germline V gene are SGDLS and YYNGEE. CDR3 coding DNA: TGTGCCAGCAGCGTTGGTGGGACAGGGGCTAAGTTTTTT. Encoded protein: CASSVGGTGAKFF.

This clone was seen a single time. The CDR3 loop reads CSGGRNNEQFF. The CDR3 DNA reads TGCAGCGGCGGCCGGAACAATGAGCAGTTCTTC. This chain joins TRBV29-1 and TRBJ2-1; D unresolved. The CDR3 is 11 amino acids. Trimming cost V 7 bases and J 5 bases, with 9 bases left between them. Germline values: CDR1 SQVTM, CDR2 ANQGSEA.

The CDR3 sequence: CASSETGPFYGYTF. As DNA, the CDR3 is TGTGCCAGCAGTGAGACAGGCCCGTTCTATGGCTACACCTTC. The V call is TRBV2, the J call TRBJ1-2, with TRBD1 as a possible D gene (6 bases). Germline values: CDR1 SNHLY, CDR2 FYNNEI. The CDR3 spans 14 residues. With 3 bases removed from V and 4 bases from J, the gap between germline ends came to 12 bases.

This chain uses TRBV5-1 with TRBJ1-4; D possibly corresponds to TRBD1 (5 bases). The CDR3 is made up of 16 amino acids. Trimming pared 5 bases from V and 5 bases from J, leaving 19 bases between. The germline V gene encodes CDR1 SGHRS and CDR2 YFSETQ. CDR3 amino acids: CASSLSVPGLNEKLFF. CDR3 DNA sequence: TGCGCCAGCAGTTTAAGCGTCCCGGGACTGAATGAAAAACTGTTTTTT.

This clone was detected a few times. The chain has TRBV11-2 and TRBJ1-2; 7 nucleotides line up with TRBD1. CDR1 is SGHAT and CDR2 is FQNNGV in the germline V gene. V was pared by 6 bases and J by 4 bases, with 8 bases of the junction left unmatched. There are 14 residues in the CDR3. In DNA, the CDR3 is TGTGCCAGCAGGTCTAACAGGGGCGGCTATGGCTACACCTTC. Its protein product is CASRSNRGGYGYTF.

This clone is a singleton in its sample. The chain employs TRBV10-3 and TRBJ2-1; 7 positions match TRBD1. The CDR3 contains 16 residues. Germline CDR1 ENHRY, CDR2 SYGVKD. J was trimmed by 6 bases and V by 10 bases; bases with no gene match: 18. The CDR3 nucleotides are TGTGCCAGCGAGAAAACAGGGGTAAATTCTGGCAATGAGCAGTTCTTC. It translates to CASEKTGVNSGNEQFF.

The V and J genes are TRBV15 and TRBJ2-2; perhaps TRBD2 as D (6 bases). This CDR3 spans 16 amino acids. The germline CDR1 and CDR2 sequences are LNHNV and YYDKDF (reference sequence). V was cut by 0 bases and J by 6 bases, with 14 bases left in between. In nucleotides, the CDR3 is TGTGCCACCAGCAGAGATTATTCGGGGGACGCCGGGGAGCTGTTTTTT. Translation gives CATSRDYSGDAGELFF.

The rearrangement links TRBV25-1 to TRBJ1-2, with a weak D call TRBD1 (6 bases). The V and J ends lost 7 bases and 7 bases respectively, with 19 bases between them. CDR1 MGHDK and CDR2 SYGVNS come from the germline V gene. This CDR3 region has 14 residues. The CDR3 DNA reads TGTGCCAGCACCGCAACAGGGCACAGTGCTGGCTACACCTTC. It is translated as CASTATGHSAGYTF.

The chain recombines TRBV27 with TRBJ2-7; 8 bases map to TRBD1. Germline values: CDR1 MNHEY, CDR2 SMNVEV (reference sequence). CDR3 length: 16 amino acids. With 5 bases clipped from V and 6 bases from J, the junction kept 15 bases outside the gene matches. DNA of the CDR3: TGTGCCAGCAGTCCCACCCCCGGCGGACAGGGTCGCGAGCAGTACTTC. The encoded protein is CASSPTPGGQGREQYF.

The rearrangement joins TRBV7-3 to TRBJ1-1; possible D gene TRBD1, 6 bases. V was clipped by 5 bases and J by 5 bases, with 15 bases between them. Germline CDR1 and CDR2: SGHTA and FQGTGA. This CDR3 spans 14 amino acids. The CDR3 DNA is TGTGCCAGCAGCCGCGGGGGGCTCGGGACTGAAGCTTTCTTT. Translated: CASSRGGLGTEAFF.

V usage is TRBV7-9 and J usage is TRBJ2-1; D uncertain. CDR3 length: 12 residues. The germline CDR1 and CDR2 sequences are SEHNR and FQNEAQ (reference sequence). V gave up 5 bases and J gave up 2 bases, with 4 bases separating them. CDR3 residues: CASSVTYNEQFF. The CDR3 DNA is TGTGCCAGCAGCGTTACCTACAATGAGCAGTTCTTC.

The chain combines TRBV4-2 with TRBJ1-2; D possibly corresponds to TRBD1 (5 bases). V was cut by 4 bases and J by 2 bases, with 20 bases left in between. Germline V CDR1 and CDR2: LGHNA, YNFKEQ. CDR3 length: 17 amino acids. CDR3 sequence: CASSLKESGGLNYGYTF. The CDR3 DNA reads TGTGCCAGCAGCCTAAAAGAAAGCGGGGGGTTGAACTATGGCTACACCTTC.